The clone carrying this T cell receptor beta chain occurred a few times. Seattle-derived patients entered the study during active infection and were followed longitudinally. The entry originates in a study of blood T cell repertoires in COVID-19. Study-level background: Both acute and convalescent COVID-19 samples were obtained from the United States, Italy and Spain.

The CDR3 runs 12 residues. In germline, CDR1 is SNHLY, CDR2 FYNNEI. Trimming took off 6 bases at V and 5 bases at J, with 10 bases between the two ends. Data came from immunoSEQ multiplex PCR; TCRdb stores just in-frame clones and leaves some out. Of 150,000 to 250,000 clones in the sample, roughly 92% were seen once. The material sequenced was peripheral blood. The rearrangement uses TRBV2 and TRBJ2-5; TRBD1 is a possible D gene (6 bases). The sequence derives from a man aged 25 to 40 with COVID-19, enrolled during active disease. In DNA, the CDR3 is TGTGCCAGCAGACGGGACACCGAGACCCAGTACTTC. It is translated as CASRRDTETQYF.